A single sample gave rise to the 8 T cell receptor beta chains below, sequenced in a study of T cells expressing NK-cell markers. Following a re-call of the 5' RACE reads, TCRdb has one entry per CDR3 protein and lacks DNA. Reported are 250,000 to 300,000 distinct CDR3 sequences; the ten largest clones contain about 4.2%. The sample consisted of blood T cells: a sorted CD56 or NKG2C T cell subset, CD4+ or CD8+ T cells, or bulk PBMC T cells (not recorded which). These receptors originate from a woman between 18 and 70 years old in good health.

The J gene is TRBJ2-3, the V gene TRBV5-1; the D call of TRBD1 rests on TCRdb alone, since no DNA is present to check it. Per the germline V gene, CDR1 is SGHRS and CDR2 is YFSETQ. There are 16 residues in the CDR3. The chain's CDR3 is CASSPDRVSRTDTQYF.

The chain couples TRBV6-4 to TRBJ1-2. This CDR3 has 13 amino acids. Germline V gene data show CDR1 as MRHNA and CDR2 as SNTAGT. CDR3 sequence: CASSADGPHGYTF.

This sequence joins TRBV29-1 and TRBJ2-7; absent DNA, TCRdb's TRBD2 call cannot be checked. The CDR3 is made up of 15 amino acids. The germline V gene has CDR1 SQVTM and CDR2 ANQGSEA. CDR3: CSVASGTSGSYEQYF.

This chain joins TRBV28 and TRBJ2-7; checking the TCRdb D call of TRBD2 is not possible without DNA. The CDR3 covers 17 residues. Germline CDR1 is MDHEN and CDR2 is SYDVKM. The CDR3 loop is CASSATSGTSGWSEQYF.

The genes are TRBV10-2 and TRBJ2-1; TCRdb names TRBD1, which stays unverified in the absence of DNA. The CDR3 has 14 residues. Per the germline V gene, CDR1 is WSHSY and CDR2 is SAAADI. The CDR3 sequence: CASTRDWGYNEQFF.

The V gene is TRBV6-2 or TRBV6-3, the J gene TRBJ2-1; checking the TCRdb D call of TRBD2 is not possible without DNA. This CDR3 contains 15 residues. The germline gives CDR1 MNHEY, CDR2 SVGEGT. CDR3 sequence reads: CASTVGRWLYNEQFF.

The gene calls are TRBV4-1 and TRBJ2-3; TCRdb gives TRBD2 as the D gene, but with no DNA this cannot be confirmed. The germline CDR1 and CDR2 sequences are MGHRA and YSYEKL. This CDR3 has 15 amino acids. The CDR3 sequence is CASSQDPGGTDTQYF.

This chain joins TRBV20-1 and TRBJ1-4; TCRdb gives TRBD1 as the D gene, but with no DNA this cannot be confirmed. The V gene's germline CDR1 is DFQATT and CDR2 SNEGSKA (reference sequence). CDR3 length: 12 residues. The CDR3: CSARGGKGKLFF.